This entry lists 3 T cell receptor beta chains sequenced from one sample in a study of cytomegalovirus exposure and HLA in healthy donors. Primers: 60 Vbeta forward and 13 Jbeta reverse. Produced via immunoSEQ multiplex PCR; TCRdb's table is partial and in-frame only. Of approximately 160,000 clones in the sample, roughly four fifths were seen once. The source material was PBMCs. The source of these receptors is a woman aged 40-49 years in good health and CMV-seronegative.

This sequence joins TRBV18 and TRBJ2-1; TRBD2 is a possible D gene (5 bases). V lost 3 bases and J lost 3, with 15 bases in between. The germline V gene encodes CDR1 KGHSH and CDR2 LQKENI. CDR3 length: 16 residues. CDR3 DNA sequence: TGTGCCAGCTCACCTCCCAGCGGACGCATCTACAATGAGCAGTTCTTC. Residues: CASSPPSGRIYNEQFF.

This clone was seen only once. The chain recombines TRBV15 with TRBJ2-7; no definite D call. This CDR3 is 13 amino acids long. The germline V gene encodes CDR1 LNHNV and CDR2 YYDKDF (reference sequence). Trimming took 5 bases from V and 4 from J, leaving 12 bases between them. The CDR3 sequence is CATSQAIPYEQYF. DNA for the CDR3: TGTGCCACCAGCCAAGCAATCCCTTACGAGCAGTACTTC.

V usage is TRBV25-1 and J usage is TRBJ2-2; D might be TRBD2 (5 bases). CDR1 and CDR2 (germline): MGHDK, SYGVNS. The length of the CDR3 is 14 residues. Trimming removed 6 bases from V and 4 bases from J, with 12 bases in between. The CDR3 bases are TGTGCCAGCAGGAGGGCAGGATCCACCGGGGAGCTGTTTTTT. Amino acid sequence: CASRRAGSTGELFF.